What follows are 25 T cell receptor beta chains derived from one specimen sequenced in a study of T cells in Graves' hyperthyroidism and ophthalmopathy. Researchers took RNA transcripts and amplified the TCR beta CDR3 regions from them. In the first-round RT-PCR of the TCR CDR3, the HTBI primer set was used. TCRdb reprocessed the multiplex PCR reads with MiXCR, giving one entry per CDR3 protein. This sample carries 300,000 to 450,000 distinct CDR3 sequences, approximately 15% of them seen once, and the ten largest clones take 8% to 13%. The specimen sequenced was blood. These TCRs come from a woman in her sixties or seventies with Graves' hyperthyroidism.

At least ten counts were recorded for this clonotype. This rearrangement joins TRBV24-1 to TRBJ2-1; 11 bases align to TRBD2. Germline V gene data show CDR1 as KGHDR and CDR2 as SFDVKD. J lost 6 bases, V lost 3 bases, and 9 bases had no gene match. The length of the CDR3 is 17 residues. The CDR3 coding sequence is TGTGCCACCAGTGATGCGCCGGGACTAGCGGATTTCAATGAGCAGTTCTTC. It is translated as CATSDAPGLADFNEQFF.

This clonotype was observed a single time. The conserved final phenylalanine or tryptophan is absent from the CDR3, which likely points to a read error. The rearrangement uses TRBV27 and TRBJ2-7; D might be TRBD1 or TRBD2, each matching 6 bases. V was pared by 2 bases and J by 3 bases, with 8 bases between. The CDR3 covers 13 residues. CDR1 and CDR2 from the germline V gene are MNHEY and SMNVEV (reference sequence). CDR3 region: CASSLGGGYEQYL. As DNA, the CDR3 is TGTGCCAGCAGTTTAGGAGGGGGCTACGAGCAGTACCTC.

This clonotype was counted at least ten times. CDR3 loop: CASSEIGADEQYF. CDR3 DNA: TGTGCCAGCAGCGAAATTGGGGCAGACGAGCAGTACTTC. V is TRBV9 and J is TRBJ2-7; weak D call: TRBD1 (5 bases). This CDR3 has 13 residues. Trimming took off 3 bases at V and 5 bases at J, with 12 bases between the two ends. Looked up from germline, CDR1 is SGDLS and CDR2 is YYNGEE.

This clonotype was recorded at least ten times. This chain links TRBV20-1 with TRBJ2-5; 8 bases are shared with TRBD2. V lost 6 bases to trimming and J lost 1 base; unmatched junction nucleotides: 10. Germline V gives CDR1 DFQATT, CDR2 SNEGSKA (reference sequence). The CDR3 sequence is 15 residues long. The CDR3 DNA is TGCAGTGCAGGGGTAGCGGGGTACCCCCAAGAGACCCAGTACTTC. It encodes CSAGVAGYPQETQYF.

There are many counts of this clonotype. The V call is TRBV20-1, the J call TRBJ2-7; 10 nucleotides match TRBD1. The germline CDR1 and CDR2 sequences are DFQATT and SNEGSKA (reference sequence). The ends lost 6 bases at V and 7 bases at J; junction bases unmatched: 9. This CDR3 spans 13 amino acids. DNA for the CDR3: TGCAGTGCGCGGGACAGGGGAACGGGAGAGCAGTACTTC. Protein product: CSARDRGTGEQYF.

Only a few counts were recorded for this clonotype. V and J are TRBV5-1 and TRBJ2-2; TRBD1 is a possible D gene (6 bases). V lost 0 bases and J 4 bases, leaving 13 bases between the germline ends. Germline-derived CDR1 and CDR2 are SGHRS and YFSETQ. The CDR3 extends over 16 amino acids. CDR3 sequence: CASSLAEQGGTGELFF. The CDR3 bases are TGCGCCAGCAGCTTGGCCGAACAGGGTGGCACCGGGGAGCTGTTTTTT.

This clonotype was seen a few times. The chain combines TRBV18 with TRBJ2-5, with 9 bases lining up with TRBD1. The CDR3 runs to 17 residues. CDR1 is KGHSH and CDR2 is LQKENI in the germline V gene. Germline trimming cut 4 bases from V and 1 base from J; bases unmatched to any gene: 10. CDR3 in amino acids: CASSLRTGESGQETQYF. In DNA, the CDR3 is TGTGCCAGCTCACTAAGGACAGGGGAATCAGGCCAAGAGACCCAGTACTTC.

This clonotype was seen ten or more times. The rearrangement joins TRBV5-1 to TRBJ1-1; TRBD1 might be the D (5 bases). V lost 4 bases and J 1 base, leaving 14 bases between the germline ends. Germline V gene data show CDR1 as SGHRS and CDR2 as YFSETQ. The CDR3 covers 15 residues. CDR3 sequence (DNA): TGCGCCAGCAGCCGACTTACCGGGGGGAACACTGAAGCTTTCTTT. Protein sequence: CASSRLTGGNTEAFF.

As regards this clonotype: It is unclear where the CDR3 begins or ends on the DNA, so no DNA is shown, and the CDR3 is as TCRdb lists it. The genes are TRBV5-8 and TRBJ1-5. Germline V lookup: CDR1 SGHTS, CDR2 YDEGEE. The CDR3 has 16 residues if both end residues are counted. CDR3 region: CASSYTFGSSNQPQHF.

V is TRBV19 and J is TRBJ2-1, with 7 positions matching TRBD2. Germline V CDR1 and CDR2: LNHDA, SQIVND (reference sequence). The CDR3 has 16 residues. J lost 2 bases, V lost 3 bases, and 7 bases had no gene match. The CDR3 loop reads CASSIIESGAYNEQFF. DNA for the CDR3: TGTGCCAGTAGTATTATCGAGAGCGGGGCCTACAATGAGCAGTTCTTC.

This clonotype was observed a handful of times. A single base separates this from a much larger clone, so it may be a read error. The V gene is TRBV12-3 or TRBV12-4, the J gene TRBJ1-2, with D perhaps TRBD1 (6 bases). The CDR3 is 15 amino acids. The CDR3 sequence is CAGSFRRGAGQGYTF. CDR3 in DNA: TGTGCCGGCAGTTTTAGGAGGGGGGCAGGGCAAGGCTACACCTTC.

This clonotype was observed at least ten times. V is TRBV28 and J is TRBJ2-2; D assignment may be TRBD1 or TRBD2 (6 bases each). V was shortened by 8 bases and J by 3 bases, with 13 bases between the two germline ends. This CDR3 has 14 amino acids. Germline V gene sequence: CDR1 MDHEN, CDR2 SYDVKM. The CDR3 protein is CASGGRVYTGELFF. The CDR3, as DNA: TGTGCCAGCGGGGGGCGGGTCTACACCGGGGAGCTGTTTTTT.

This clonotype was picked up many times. This chain's CDR3 is CASSPPLTGLHGELFF. CDR3 sequence (DNA): TGTGCCAGCAGCCCCCCCCTAACTGGATTGCACGGGGAGCTGTTTTTT. The chain links TRBV13 to TRBJ2-2; D uncertain. The germline V and J ends were trimmed by 5 bases and 7 bases, with 20 bases remaining between them. Per the germline V gene, CDR1 is PRHDT and CDR2 is FYEKMQ (reference sequence). This CDR3 spans 16 amino acids.

The DNA of the CDR3 is TGTGCCAGCGGACAGGGGCATCAGCCCCAGCATTTT. Residues: CASGQGHQPQHF. The chain combines TRBV7-2 with TRBJ1-5; 9 bases agree with TRBD1. Per germline, CDR1 SGHTA and CDR2 FQGNSA. J gave up 5 bases and V 8 bases, and 1 base lay outside the gene matches. CDR3 length: 12 amino acids.

The CDR3 sequence: CASSYSGVSSDTQYF. The CDR3 DNA sequence: TGTGCCAGCAGTTACTCGGGGGTATCCTCAGATACGCAGTATTTT. The V call is TRBV6-6, the J call TRBJ2-3; D could derive from TRBD1 or TRBD2 (5 bases each). V was pared by 0 bases and J by 4 bases, with 11 bases between. This CDR3 has 15 amino acids. Per germline, CDR1 MNHNY and CDR2 SVGAGI (reference sequence).

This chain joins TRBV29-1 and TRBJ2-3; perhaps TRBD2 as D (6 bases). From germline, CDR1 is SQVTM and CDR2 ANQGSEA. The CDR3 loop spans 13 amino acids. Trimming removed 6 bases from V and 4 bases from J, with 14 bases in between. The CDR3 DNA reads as TGCAGCGTCGTAGTTGGAGGGTCAGATACGCAGTATTTT. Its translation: CSVVVGGSDTQYF.

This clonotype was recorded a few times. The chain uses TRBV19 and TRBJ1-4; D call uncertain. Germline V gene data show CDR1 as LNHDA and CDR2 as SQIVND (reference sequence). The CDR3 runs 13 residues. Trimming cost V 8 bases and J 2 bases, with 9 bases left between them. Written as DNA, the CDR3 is TGTGCCAGTTCAAGGAAGACTAATGAAAAACTGTTTTTT. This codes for CASSRKTNEKLFF.

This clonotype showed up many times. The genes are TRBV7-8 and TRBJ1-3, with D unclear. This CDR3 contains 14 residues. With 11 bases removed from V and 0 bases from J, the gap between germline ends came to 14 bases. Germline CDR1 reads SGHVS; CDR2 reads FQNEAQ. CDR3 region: CAASKGNSGNTIYF. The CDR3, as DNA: TGTGCCGCGTCGAAAGGGAACTCTGGAAACACCATATATTTT.

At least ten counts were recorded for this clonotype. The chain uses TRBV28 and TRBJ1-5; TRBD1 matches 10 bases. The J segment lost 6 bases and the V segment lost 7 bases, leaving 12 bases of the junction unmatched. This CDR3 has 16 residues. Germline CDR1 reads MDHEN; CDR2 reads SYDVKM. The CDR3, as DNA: TGTGCCAGCATCCCTATTGGGACAGGGGAAACTCAGCCCCAGCATTTT. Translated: CASIPIGTGETQPQHF.

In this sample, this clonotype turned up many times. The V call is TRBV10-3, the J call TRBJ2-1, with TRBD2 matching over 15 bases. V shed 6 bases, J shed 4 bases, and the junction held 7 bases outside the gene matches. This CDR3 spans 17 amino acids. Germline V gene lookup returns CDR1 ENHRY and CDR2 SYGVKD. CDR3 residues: CAISRTSGRASYNEQFF. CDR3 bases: TGTGCCATCAGCCGGACTAGCGGGAGGGCCTCATACAATGAGCAGTTCTTC.

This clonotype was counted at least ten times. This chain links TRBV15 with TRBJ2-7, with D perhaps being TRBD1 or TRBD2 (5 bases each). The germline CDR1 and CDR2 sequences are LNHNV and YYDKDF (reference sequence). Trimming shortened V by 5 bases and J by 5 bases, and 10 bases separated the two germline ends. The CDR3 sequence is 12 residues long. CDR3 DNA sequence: TGTGCCACCAGCCCAAGAGGGGACGAGCAGTACTTC. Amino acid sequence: CATSPRGDEQYF.

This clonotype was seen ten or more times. The DNA for the CDR3 is TGTGCCAGCAGTCCGCAGAGCTCTGGAAACACCATATATTTT. Translated, it gives CASSPQSSGNTIYF. The chain links TRBV12-3 or TRBV12-4 to TRBJ1-3; D unresolved. CDR3 length equals 14 residues. Trimming took 5 bases from V and 0 from J, leaving 8 bases between them.

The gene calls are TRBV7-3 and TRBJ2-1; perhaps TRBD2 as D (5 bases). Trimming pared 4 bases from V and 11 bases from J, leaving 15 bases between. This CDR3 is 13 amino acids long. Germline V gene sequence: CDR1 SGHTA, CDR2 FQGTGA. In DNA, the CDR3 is TGTGCCAGCAGCTCCTTTAGCGATAGTAAGCAGTTCTTC. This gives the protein CASSSFSDSKQFF.

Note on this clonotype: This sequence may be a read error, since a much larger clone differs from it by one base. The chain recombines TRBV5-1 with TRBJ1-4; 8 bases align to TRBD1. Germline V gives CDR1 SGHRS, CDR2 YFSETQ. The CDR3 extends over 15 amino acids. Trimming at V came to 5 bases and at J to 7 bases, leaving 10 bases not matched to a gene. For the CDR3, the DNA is TGCGCCAGCAGTCCAATGACAGGGGTTGGTGAAAAACTGTTTTTT. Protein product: CASSPMTGVGEKLFF.

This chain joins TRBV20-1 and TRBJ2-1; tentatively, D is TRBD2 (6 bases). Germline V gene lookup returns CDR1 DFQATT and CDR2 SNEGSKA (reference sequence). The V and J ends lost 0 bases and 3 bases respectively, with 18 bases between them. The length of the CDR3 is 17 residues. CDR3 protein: CSARDGVWGLNYNEQFF. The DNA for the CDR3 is TGCAGTGCTAGAGATGGCGTTTGGGGACTCAACTACAATGAGCAGTTCTTC.